A single sample is the source of the 26 T cell receptor beta chains below, sequenced in a study of T and B cells in COVID-19 patients (TCRdb year 2020). Sequencing was performed on an Illumina MiSeq. Multiplex PCR with BIOMED2 TRB-A/B primer pools was used to amplify the TRB rearrangements. The raw public reads went through TCRdb reprocessing: fastp at Q25, MiXCR clone calling, in-frame beta chains kept. Rows merge per CDR3 protein into single entries with the most common DNA and genes. This sample gives around 16,000 distinct CDR3 sequences in total; 25% to 30% of them show up just once. The ten top clones hold around 3.1% of the sample. Genomic DNA extracted from blood was used in amounts of about 250-550 ng for amplification of TRB repertoires. The sample was blood. The source is a human donor who had recovered from COVID-19.

This clonotype is medium-sized. This rearrangement joins TRBV19 to TRBJ2-7; D call uncertain. The CDR3 runs to 13 residues. Germline V gene lookup returns CDR1 LNHDA and CDR2 SQIVND (reference sequence). Trimming shortened V by 4 bases and J by 6 bases, and 13 bases separated the two germline ends. The CDR3 is CASSRAKESEQYF. CDR3 nucleotide sequence: TGTGCCAGTAGTAGAGCGAAGGAGTCCGAGCAGTACTTC.

The chain employs TRBV5-1 and TRBJ2-2; perhaps TRBD2 as D (5 bases). The CDR3 is 16 amino acids. Germline-derived CDR1 and CDR2 are SGHRS and YFSETQ. The V end lost 0 bases, the J end lost 5 bases, and 14 bases lay between the germline ends. The CDR3 loop is CASSLGFLAVTGELFF. DNA of the CDR3: TGCGCCAGCAGCTTGGGCTTTCTAGCAGTGACCGGGGAGCTGTTTTTT. The full variable domain, its missing parts supplied by reference TRBV5-1 and TRBJ2-2, is KAGVTQTPRYLIKTRGQQVTLSCSPISGHRSVSWYQQTPGQGLQFLFEYFSETQRNKGNFPGRFSGRQFSNSRSEMNVSTLELGDSALYLCASSLGFLAVTGELFFGEGSRLTVL.

The rearrangement joins TRBV7-2 to TRBJ2-1; 10 nucleotides align to TRBD2. This CDR3 spans 15 amino acids. V lost 5 bases, J lost 4 bases, and 5 bases stayed unmatched. Germline CDR1 and CDR2: SGHTA and FQGNSA. DNA of the CDR3: TGTGCCAGCAGCCCCAGCGGGGGGGTTTACAATGAGCAGTTCTTC. Translated, it gives CASSPSGGVYNEQFF.

In this sample, this clonotype turned up once. The chain employs TRBV6-4 and TRBJ2-7, with TRBD2 identical over 8 bases. J was trimmed by 4 bases and V by 6 bases; bases with no gene match: 23. Germline V gives CDR1 MRHNA, CDR2 SNTAGT. The CDR3 is 19 amino acids. CDR3 residues: CASRPSYLGSGSFCYEQYF. The CDR3 nucleotides are TGTGCCAGCAGGCCTAGCTACCTGGGAAGCGGGAGCTTCTGTTACGAGCAGTACTTC.

This clonotype has just a few counts. J is TRBJ1-2 and V is TRBV20-1; D might be TRBD1 (6 bases). From germline, CDR1 is DFQATT and CDR2 SNEGSKA (reference sequence). This CDR3 is 14 amino acids long. V shed 1 base and J shed 5 bases, with 14 bases lying between them. The CDR3 protein is CSARGDDRSYGYTF. In nucleotides, the CDR3 is TGCAGTGCTAGAGGGGATGACAGGTCTTATGGCTACACCTTC.

V is TRBV30 and J is TRBJ2-7; D remains unclear. The V gene's germline CDR1 is GTSNPN and CDR2 SVGIG (reference sequence). Between the trimmed V and J ends, which lost 1 base and 4 bases, there was a span of 17 bases. The CDR3 sequence is 15 residues long. This CDR3 is CAWSAPQTALYEQYF. CDR3 DNA sequence: TGTGCCTGGAGTGCACCCCAGACTGCTTTATACGAGCAGTACTTC.

By share of the sample, this clonotype is medium-sized (0.01 to 0.1%). The rearrangement links TRBV30 to TRBJ1-6; 7 nucleotides agree with TRBD1. The V segment lost 4 bases and the J segment 11 bases; nucleotides outside the gene matches: 11. This CDR3 contains 14 residues. Germline V gene data show CDR1 as GTSNPN and CDR2 as SVGIG (reference sequence). The CDR3: CAWNDRDARTPLHF. The CDR3 nucleotides are TGTGCCTGGAACGACAGGGACGCCCGGACACCCCTCCACTTT.

By share, this clonotype ranks as medium-sized. The chain couples TRBV19 to TRBJ2-6; tentatively, D is TRBD2 (6 bases). Germline CDR1 LNHDA, CDR2 SQIVND (reference sequence). The V and J ends lost 9 bases and 2 bases respectively, with 14 bases between them. This CDR3 comprises 15 residues. The CDR3 region has the DNA TGTGCCAGCGGGAGAACAGAGGCTGGGGCCAACGTCCTGACTTTC. Translating it yields CASGRTEAGANVLTF.

Regarding this clonotype: This may be a read error: a much more frequent sequence differs by one nucleotide. The chain combines TRBV7-9 with TRBJ2-1, with no clear D. In germline, CDR1 is SEHNR, CDR2 FQNEAQ (reference sequence). This CDR3 is 12 amino acids long. The V end was cut by 5 bases, the J end by 6 bases, with 8 bases between. The CDR3 loop is CASSSLGNEQFF. The DNA of the CDR3 is TGTGCCAGCAGCAGCTTGGGCAATGAGCAGTTCTTC.

A few counts support this clonotype. The chain is built from TRBV30 and TRBJ2-7, with TRBD1 identical over 7 bases. Germline CDR1 is GTSNPN and CDR2 is SVGIG (reference sequence). V gave up 4 bases and J gave up 2 bases; unmatched junction bases: 8. This CDR3 has 14 amino acids. CDR3 loop: CAWTPGTAAYEQYF. CDR3 bases: TGTGCCTGGACACCCGGGACAGCCGCCTACGAGCAGTACTTC.

The chain carries TRBV7-9 and TRBJ2-1; D is unclear. Germline values: CDR1 SEHNR, CDR2 FQNEAQ (reference sequence). Trimming shortened V by 4 bases and J by 5 bases, and 15 bases separated the two germline ends. This CDR3 is 15 amino acids long. CDR3 bases: TGTGCCAGCAGCTCGGGTTCAGCGAGAAACAATGAGCAGTTCTTC. Translated, it gives CASSSGSARNNEQFF. Filled out from reference TRBV7-9 and TRBJ2-1, the complete variable domain reads DTGVSQNPRHKITKRGQNVTFRCDPISEHNRLYWYRQTLGQGPEFLTYFQNEAQLEKSRLLSDRFSAERPKGSFSTLEIQRTEQGDSAMYLCASSSGSARNNEQFFGPGTRLTVL.

In its sample, this clonotype was seen many times. V is TRBV29-1 and J is TRBJ1-2, with TRBD1 as a possible D gene (6 bases). From germline, CDR1 is SQVTM and CDR2 ANQGSEA. The germline V and J ends were trimmed by 6 bases and 4 bases, with 24 bases remaining between them. The CDR3 sequence is 16 residues long. The CDR3: CSVYGTLGGFLYGYTF. The CDR3 DNA is TGCAGCGTGTATGGGACACTCGGGGGATTTCTCTATGGCTACACCTTC.

V and J are TRBV6-2 or TRBV6-3 and TRBJ1-5; D might be TRBD1 (5 bases). V was trimmed by 7 bases and J by 2 bases, leaving 6 bases between them. Germline V gene sequence: CDR1 MNHEY, CDR2 SVGEGT. The CDR3 length is 12 residues. The CDR3 loop reads CASKGGNQPQHF. The CDR3 coding sequence is TGTGCCAGCAAAGGGGGCAATCAGCCCCAGCATTTT.

This clonotype was picked up many times. V and J are TRBV18 and TRBJ2-1; possibly TRBD2 for D (6 bases). Trimming removed 3 bases from V and 8 bases from J, with 11 bases in between. The length of the CDR3 is 13 residues. Germline CDR1 KGHSH, CDR2 LQKENI. DNA for the CDR3: TGTGCCAGCTCACCCTGGGAGGAGTATGAGCAGTTCTTC. Residues: CASSPWEEYEQFF. The entire variable domain, with the rest obtained from reference TRBV18 and TRBJ2-1, is as follows: NAGVMQNPRHLVRRRGQEARLRCSPMKGHSHVYWYRQLPEEGLKFMVYLQKENIIDESGMPKERFSAEFPKEGPSILRIQQVVRGDSAAYFCASSPWEEYEQFFGPGTRLTVL.

The rearrangement uses TRBV19 and TRBJ1-5; the match to TRBD1 covers 10 bases. V was pared by 2 bases and J by 7 bases, with 5 bases of the junction left unmatched. CDR1 is LNHDA and CDR2 is SQIVND in the germline V gene (reference sequence). This CDR3 spans 15 amino acids. This chain's CDR3 is CASSIRGDRGQPQHF. CDR3 bases: TGTGCCAGTAGTATAAGGGGGGACAGGGGCCAGCCCCAGCATTTT. Based on the CDR3 plus reference TRBV19 and TRBJ1-5, the full variable domain is DGGITQSPKYLFRKEGQNVTLSCEQNLNHDAMYWYRQDPGQGLRLIYYSQIVNDFQKGDIAEGYSVSREKKESFPLTVTSAQKNPTAFYLCASSIRGDRGQPQHFGDGTRLSIL.

J is TRBJ2-1 and V is TRBV5-5, with 14 bases aligning to TRBD2. Per germline, CDR1 SGHKS and CDR2 YYEKEE (reference sequence). The V gene end was trimmed by 7 bases and the J gene end by 16 bases; junction bases not matched to a gene: 13. This CDR3 is 14 amino acids long. DNA of the CDR3: TGTGCCAGCTGCTGGACTAGCGGGAGGCTCTCTAACTTCTTC. Its translation is CASCWTSGRLSNFF.

This clonotype was seen a few times. The chain recombines TRBV12-3 or TRBV12-4 with TRBJ1-2, with 8 bases identical to TRBD1. The V segment lost 6 bases and the J segment 6 bases; nucleotides outside the gene matches: 9. The CDR3 has 14 residues. CDR3 protein: CASRTTGGGHGYTF. The CDR3 DNA reads TGTGCCAGCAGGACCACAGGGGGAGGCCATGGCTACACCTTC.

The chain recombines TRBV7-2 with TRBJ2-3; TRBD2 aligns across 10 bases. The CDR3 covers 18 residues. Germline assignment: CDR1 SGHTA and CDR2 FQGNSA. Losses at the gene ends were 1 base for V and 0 bases for J; bases not matched to a gene: 7. The CDR3 reads CASSLDTSGASSTDTQYF. CDR3 in DNA: TGTGCCAGCAGCTTAGACACTAGCGGGGCCTCTAGCACAGATACGCAGTATTTT.

As for this clonotype: A read error may be the cause here, since a much bigger clone is one base away. This chain connects TRBV29-1 to TRBJ1-1; TRBD1 agrees at 7 bases. CDR3 length: 12 amino acids. Germline trimming cut 4 bases from V and 10 bases from J; bases unmatched to any gene: 9. Germline-derived CDR1 and CDR2 are SQVTM and ANQGSEA. CDR3 sequence reads: CSVGRQGQLAFF. CDR3 in DNA: TGCAGCGTTGGGCGACAGGGACAATTAGCTTTCTTT.

The sample holds many counts of this clonotype. The chain has TRBV19 and TRBJ2-7; D is unresolved. Germline CDR1 is LNHDA and CDR2 is SQIVND (reference sequence). The V and J ends lost 6 bases and 0 bases respectively, with 18 bases between them. The CDR3 is 16 residues long. DNA of the CDR3: TGTGCCAGTAGCCTCCTGACTGGCGGATACTCCTACGAGCAGTACTTC. Amino acid sequence: CASSLLTGGYSYEQYF.

Concerning this clonotype: A single base separates this from a much larger clone, so it may be a read error. The chain recombines TRBV19 with TRBJ1-1; D call uncertain. V gave up 3 bases and J gave up 2 bases, with 19 bases separating them. Germline CDR1 reads LNHDA; CDR2 reads SQIVND (reference sequence). There are 17 residues in the CDR3. This chain's CDR3 is CASSISPGLKINTEAFF. The CDR3 region has the DNA TGTGCCAGTAGTATCTCCCCGGGCCTTAAGATTAACACTGAAGCTTTCTTT. The whole variable domain, remainder taken from reference TRBV19 and TRBJ1-1, is DGGITQSPKYLFRKEGQNVTLSCEQNLNHDAMYWYRQDPGQGLRLIYYSQIVNDFQKGDIAEGYSVSREKKESFPLTVTSAQKNPTAFYLCASSISPGLKINTEAFFGQGTRLTVV.

This clonotype was recorded a few times. V and J are TRBV12-3 or TRBV12-4 and TRBJ2-5; 8 nucleotides agree with TRBD2. Trimming cost V 3 bases and J 4 bases; bases outside gene matches: 4. CDR3 length equals 14 residues. Here the CDR3 DNA reads TGTGCCAGCAGTTTTAGGAGCGGGGGAGAGACCCAGTACTTC. Translated: CASSFRSGGETQYF.

In this sample, this clonotype turned up many times. The chain uses TRBV15 and TRBJ2-2; 8 bases agree with TRBD2. J lost 1 base, V lost 11 bases, and 0 bases had no gene match. Germline CDR1 and CDR2: LNHNV and YYDKDF (reference sequence). The CDR3 has 12 amino acids. The CDR3 here is CAAGGNTGELFF. The CDR3 bases are TGTGCCGCGGGAGGGAACACCGGGGAGCTGTTTTTT.

The chain joins TRBV15 to TRBJ1-2; D unclear. The germline V gene has CDR1 LNHNV and CDR2 YYDKDF (reference sequence). This CDR3 spans 15 amino acids. V lost 0 bases and J 4 bases, leaving 12 bases between the germline ends. Here the CDR3 DNA reads TGTGCCACCAGCAGAGATAGGGCGAGTACCTATGGCTACACCTTC. This gives the protein CATSRDRASTYGYTF.

This clonotype was counted only a few times. This chain links TRBV24-1 with TRBJ2-1, with 15 positions matching TRBD2. The V segment lost 4 bases and the J segment 7 bases; nucleotides outside the gene matches: 1. Germline V gene data show CDR1 as KGHDR and CDR2 as SFDVKD. The CDR3 is 15 amino acids. CDR3: CATSEGLAGGNEQFF. In nucleotides, the CDR3 is TGTGCCACCAGTGAGGGACTAGCGGGAGGAAATGAGCAGTTCTTC.

This clonotype was counted only a few times. This chain uses TRBV5-4 with TRBJ1-2; a weak D match, TRBD1 (6 bases). The CDR3 length is 14 residues. Germline V gene sequence: CDR1 SGHNT, CDR2 YYREEE (reference sequence). V was pared by 0 bases and J by 4 bases, with 10 bases between. The CDR3 loop is CASSLDRVAYGYTF. In nucleotides, the CDR3 is TGTGCCAGCAGCTTGGACAGGGTGGCCTATGGCTACACCTTC.